The 30 T cell receptor beta chains below all came from one sample that was sequenced in a study of T cell clones after liver transplantation. Generated by immunoSEQ multiplex PCR, the TCRdb table keeps only in-frame clones and is missing some. The sample lists roughly 97,000 clones; roughly 80% were seen once. The starting material was CD4+ T cells from blood, obtained before liver transplant. These TCRs come from a human donor who received a liver transplant.

This clone was seen more than once but under ten times. The J gene is TRBJ2-1, the V gene TRBV7-2; TRBD2 aligns across 10 bases. CDR3 length equals 15 residues. Per the germline V gene, CDR1 is SGHTA and CDR2 is FQGNSA. Trimming at V came to 5 bases and at J to 4 bases, leaving 5 bases not matched to a gene. The CDR3 spells CASSPRTSGYNEQFF. The CDR3 region has the DNA TGTGCCAGCAGCCCCCGGACTAGCGGATACAATGAGCAGTTCTTC. Filled out from reference TRBV7-2 and TRBJ2-1, the complete variable domain reads GAGVSQSPSNKVTEKGKDVELRCDPISGHTALYWYRQSLGQGLEFLIYFQGNSAPDKSGLPSDRFSAERTGGSVSTLTIQRTQQEDSAVYLCASSPRTSGYNEQFFGPGTRLTVL.

V is TRBV15 and J is TRBJ1-1, with 9 bases matching TRBD1. Germline assignment: CDR1 LNHNV and CDR2 YYDKDF (reference sequence). J lost 1 base, V lost 5 bases, and 5 bases had no gene match. This CDR3 has 15 amino acids. CDR3 bases: TGTGCCACCAGCTTTCGACAGGGGGGGAACACTGAAGCTTTCTTT. It codes for CATSFRQGGNTEAFF. The full variable domain, with the rest looked up from reference TRBV15 and TRBJ1-1, is DAMVIQNPRYQVTQFGKPVTLSCSQTLNHNVMYWYQQKSSQAPKLLFHYYDKDFNNEADTPDNFQSRRPNTSFCFLDIRSPGLGDTAMYLCATSFRQGGNTEAFFGQGTRLTVV.

V is TRBV27 and J is TRBJ1-1; 7 bases are a match to TRBD1. The CDR3 spans 13 residues. Germline CDR1 is MNHEY and CDR2 is SMNVEV (reference sequence). With V trimmed by 7 bases and J by 4 bases, 6 bases remained unmatched. CDR3 sequence: CASIKQGSTEAFF. CDR3 DNA sequence: TGTGCCAGCATTAAACAGGGGTCCACTGAAGCTTTCTTT.

The chain uses TRBV2 and TRBJ1-5; TRBD1 aligns across 8 bases. The V segment lost 10 bases and the J segment 4 bases; nucleotides outside the gene matches: 6. This CDR3 spans 13 amino acids. The V gene's germline CDR1 is SNHLY and CDR2 FYNNEI. This CDR3 reads CATAGQANQPQHF. The CDR3 nucleotides read TGTGCCACCGCGGGACAGGCTAATCAGCCCCAGCATTTT.

This chain links TRBV7-2 with TRBJ2-1; possible D gene TRBD1, 6 bases. CDR1 is SGHTA and CDR2 is FQGNSA in the germline V gene. Deletions cut 1 base from V and 7 bases from J, with 11 bases between. This CDR3 has 14 residues. CDR3 sequence: CASSLVQGLNEQFF. The CDR3 DNA is TGTGCCAGCAGCTTAGTACAGGGATTAAATGAGCAGTTCTTC.

This clone was counted a few times. This CDR3 reads CASSPRKTGANVLTF. The DNA for the CDR3 is TGTGCCAGCTCACCAAGGAAAACTGGGGCCAACGTCCTGACTTTC. The genes are TRBV18 and TRBJ2-6; D unresolved. This CDR3 is built from 15 residues. Trimming left V 2 bases short and J 2 bases short, with 7 bases between. Germline CDR1 reads KGHSH; CDR2 reads LQKENI.

CDR3 nucleotide sequence: TGTGCCAGCAGCTTACCCCCGAGTCAGCCCCAGCATTTT. The encoded protein is CASSLPPSQPQHF. The gene calls are TRBV7-2 and TRBJ1-5, with no clear D. This CDR3 contains 13 residues. Trimming took off 2 bases at V and 6 bases at J, with 8 bases between the two ends. Germline values: CDR1 SGHTA, CDR2 FQGNSA. Full variable domain (outside the CDR3, taken from reference TRBV7-2 and TRBJ1-5): GAGVSQSPSNKVTEKGKDVELRCDPISGHTALYWYRQSLGQGLEFLIYFQGNSAPDKSGLPSDRFSAERTGGSVSTLTIQRTQQEDSAVYLCASSLPPSQPQHFGDGTRLSIL.

The rearrangement uses TRBV2 and TRBJ2-2; a weak D match, TRBD2 (6 bases). Trimming removed 3 bases from V and 2 bases from J, with 10 bases in between. The CDR3 has 15 residues. Germline CDR1 and CDR2: SNHLY and FYNNEI. For the CDR3, the DNA is TGTGCCAGCAGTGACGGGAGTATCAACACCGGGGAGCTGTTTTTT. Residues: CASSDGSINTGELFF.

The sample holds a few counts of this clone. The V call is TRBV2, the J call TRBJ1-1; possibly TRBD1 for D (5 bases). The germline V and J ends were trimmed by 6 bases and 4 bases, with 9 bases remaining between them. The CDR3 spans 12 residues. Germline assignment: CDR1 SNHLY and CDR2 FYNNEI. CDR3 residues: CASRKTVTEAFF. The CDR3 DNA reads TGTGCCAGCAGGAAGACAGTCACTGAAGCTTTCTTT.

The gene calls are TRBV7-2 and TRBJ2-1, with D possibly being TRBD2 (6 bases). This CDR3 spans 16 amino acids. CDR1 is SGHTA and CDR2 is FQGNSA in the germline V gene. Trimming took off 5 bases at V and 7 bases at J, with 21 bases between the two ends. CDR3 bases: TGTGCCAGCAGCCCTAGCGAGGCTCTCCGAGGGAATGAGCAGTTCTTC. Encoded protein: CASSPSEALRGNEQFF.

V usage is TRBV7-2 and J usage is TRBJ1-2, with a tentative D call TRBD1 (6 bases). The CDR3 sequence is 14 residues long. The germline V and J ends were trimmed by 1 base and 4 bases, with 10 bases remaining between them. Germline V gives CDR1 SGHTA, CDR2 FQGNSA. CDR3 nucleotides: TGTGCCAGCAGCTTAGGCGGGGGCCTCTATGGCTACACCTTC. Amino acid sequence: CASSLGGGLYGYTF.

This clone occurred once. CDR3 sequence (DNA): TGCGCCAGCGGTACAGGGTACACTGAAGCTTTCTTT. This translates into CASGTGYTEAFF. V is TRBV5-1 and J is TRBJ1-1, with a weak D call TRBD1 (6 bases). The CDR3 is 12 residues long. Germline assignment: CDR1 SGHRS and CDR2 YFSETQ. Trimming cost V 7 bases and J 3 bases, with 10 bases left between them.

The CDR3 protein is CASSYSGGRATDTQYF. As DNA, the CDR3 is TGTGCCAGCAGTTACTCGGGCGGGAGGGCCACAGATACGCAGTATTTT. J is TRBJ2-3 and V is TRBV6-6; 9 nucleotides match TRBD2. CDR1 is MNHNY, CDR2 SVGAGI, per germline (reference sequence). CDR3 length: 16 residues. The V gene end was trimmed by 0 bases and the J gene end by 2 bases; junction bases not matched to a gene: 3.

V usage is TRBV2 and J usage is TRBJ1-2; 9 positions match TRBD1. The germline CDR1 and CDR2 sequences are SNHLY and FYNNEI. With V trimmed by 6 bases and J by 4 bases, 9 bases remained unmatched. The CDR3 spans 15 residues. The CDR3 DNA follows: TGTGCCAGCAGGGGGACAGGGCTTTCATCCTATGGCTACACCTTC. As protein: CASRGTGLSSYGYTF.

The rearrangement links TRBV2 to TRBJ1-1; D is uncertain. CDR3 size: 14 residues. CDR1 and CDR2 (germline): SNHLY, FYNNEI. V shed 4 bases and J shed 1 base, with 10 bases lying between them. CDR3 residues: CASSAGGRNTEAFF. CDR3 bases: TGTGCCAGCAGTGCGGGAGGGCGGAACACTGAAGCTTTCTTT.

The chain couples TRBV19 to TRBJ2-3; TRBD1 agrees at 7 bases. The CDR3 is made up of 14 amino acids. V was clipped by 6 bases and J by 8 bases; unmatched bases: 11. CDR1 and CDR2 from the germline V gene are LNHDA and SQIVND (reference sequence). CDR3 residues: CASSGQAPRGTQYF. In nucleotides, the CDR3 is TGTGCCAGTAGCGGACAGGCCCCACGAGGTACGCAGTATTTT. The full variable domain, its missing parts supplied by reference TRBV19 and TRBJ2-3, is DGGITQSPKYLFRKEGQNVTLSCEQNLNHDAMYWYRQDPGQGLRLIYYSQIVNDFQKGDIAEGYSVSREKKESFPLTVTSAQKNPTAFYLCASSGQAPRGTQYFGPGTRLTVL.

This chain's CDR3 is CASSIGTGSSYEQYF. The CDR3 nucleotides are TGTGCCAGTAGTATCGGGACAGGGAGCTCCTACGAGCAGTACTTC. The chain combines TRBV19 with TRBJ2-7; TRBD1 matches 9 bases. This CDR3 has 15 residues. Germline trimming cut 3 bases from V and 0 bases from J; bases unmatched to any gene: 3. Germline CDR1 and CDR2: LNHDA and SQIVND (reference sequence). The whole variable domain, remainder taken from reference TRBV19 and TRBJ2-7, is DGGITQSPKYLFRKEGQNVTLSCEQNLNHDAMYWYRQDPGQGLRLIYYSQIVNDFQKGDIAEGYSVSREKKESFPLTVTSAQKNPTAFYLCASSIGTGSSYEQYFGPGTRLTVT.

Only a few counts were recorded for this clone. The V call is TRBV2, the J call TRBJ1-1; D is ambiguous. Trimming cost V 7 bases and J 0 bases, with 15 bases left between them. The germline V gene encodes CDR1 SNHLY and CDR2 FYNNEI. The CDR3 spans 15 residues. The CDR3 nucleotides are TGTGCCAGCACAACCAAGCGGCTAGTGAACACTGAAGCTTTCTTT. Translated: CASTTKRLVNTEAFF.

This chain joins TRBV19 and TRBJ2-1, with 8 bases fitting TRBD2. V shed 3 bases, J shed 7 bases, and the junction held 11 bases outside the gene matches. Germline V gene lookup returns CDR1 LNHDA and CDR2 SQIVND (reference sequence). The CDR3 is 16 residues long. The CDR3 bases are TGTGCCAGTAGTATGAGGACTAGCCGACCCTCAAATGAGCAGTTCTTC. Translating gives CASSMRTSRPSNEQFF. The full variable domain, with the rest looked up from reference TRBV19 and TRBJ2-1, is DGGITQSPKYLFRKEGQNVTLSCEQNLNHDAMYWYRQDPGQGLRLIYYSQIVNDFQKGDIAEGYSVSREKKESFPLTVTSAQKNPTAFYLCASSMRTSRPSNEQFFGPGTRLTVL.

CDR3 in amino acids: CASNTGGTSGTEQYF. The DNA for the CDR3 is TGTGCCAGTAATACAGGGGGGACTAGCGGCACTGAGCAGTACTTC. The chain joins TRBV19 to TRBJ2-7; 11 nucleotides match TRBD2. The V and J ends lost 7 bases and 7 bases, in that order; junction bases with no gene match: 12. This CDR3 has 15 amino acids. The germline gives CDR1 LNHDA, CDR2 SQIVND (reference sequence).

The chain carries TRBV5-8 and TRBJ2-2; TRBD1 matches at 7 bases. The CDR3 is 15 residues long. J lost 5 bases, V lost 1 base, and 5 bases had no gene match. Germline V gene sequence: CDR1 SGHTS, CDR2 YDEGEE. The CDR3 spells CASSLFGQATGELFF. The CDR3 DNA is TGTGCCAGCAGCTTGTTCGGACAGGCAACCGGGGAGCTGTTTTTT.

The chain uses TRBV28 and TRBJ1-1, with TRBD1 as a possible D gene (5 bases). The germline V gene has CDR1 MDHEN and CDR2 SYDVKM. The CDR3 covers 13 residues. V lost 4 bases, J lost 4 bases, and 10 bases lay in between. The CDR3 region is CASSSGKRTEAFF. For the CDR3, the DNA is TGTGCCAGCAGTTCAGGGAAGCGCACTGAAGCTTTCTTT.

This clone appeared many times. The chain carries TRBV27 and TRBJ2-7; D gene ambiguous. The V end was cut by 5 bases, the J end by 1 base, with 9 bases between. The length of the CDR3 is 13 residues. The germline gives CDR1 MNHEY, CDR2 SMNVEV (reference sequence). The CDR3 here is CASSLPGSYEQYF. The CDR3 region has the DNA TGTGCCAGCAGTCTCCCCGGGTCCTACGAGCAGTACTTC.

CDR3 in amino acids: CASSQQQGAHEQYF. The DNA for the CDR3 is TGCGCCAGCAGCCAACAACAGGGGGCCCACGAGCAGTACTTC. The chain employs TRBV5-1 and TRBJ2-7; TRBD1 agrees at 9 bases. The germline gives CDR1 SGHRS, CDR2 YFSETQ. V shed 4 bases and J 5 bases; nucleotides not matched to a gene: 7. CDR3 length: 14 amino acids. The full variable domain, rest sourced from reference TRBV5-1 and TRBJ2-7, is KAGVTQTPRYLIKTRGQQVTLSCSPISGHRSVSWYQQTPGQGLQFLFEYFSETQRNKGNFPGRFSGRQFSNSRSEMNVSTLELGDSALYLCASSQQQGAHEQYFGPGTRLTVT.

V and J are TRBV9 and TRBJ2-2; tentative D call: TRBD1 (6 bases). Trimming removed 6 bases at V and 2 bases at J, with 17 bases between. The CDR3 is 16 residues long. The germline V gene encodes CDR1 SGDLS and CDR2 YYNGEE. The chain's CDR3 is CASTQTPTGNTGELFF. The CDR3 DNA reads TGTGCCAGCACGCAGACTCCGACAGGCAACACCGGGGAGCTGTTTTTT.

The chain has TRBV7-9 and TRBJ1-2; 8 bases align to TRBD1. The V and J ends lost 7 bases and 7 bases, in that order; junction bases with no gene match: 14. From germline, CDR1 is SEHNR and CDR2 FQNEAQ (reference sequence). This CDR3 region has 15 residues. The CDR3 loop is CASTYIPQGASGYTF. CDR3 nucleotides: TGTGCCAGCACCTATATCCCGCAGGGGGCTTCTGGCTACACCTTC.

The CDR3 coding sequence is TGTGCCAGCAGCTCGAACCAAGAGACCCAGTACTTC. Translating it yields CASSSNQETQYF. The rearrangement links TRBV7-9 to TRBJ2-5; D not certain. The CDR3 consists of 12 residues. Germline V gene sequence: CDR1 SEHNR, CDR2 FQNEAQ (reference sequence). Trimming stripped 4 bases from V and 0 bases from J, with 3 bases between. The full variable domain, its missing parts supplied by reference TRBV7-9 and TRBJ2-5, is DTGVSQNPRHKITKRGQNVTFRCDPISEHNRLYWYRQTLGQGPEFLTYFQNEAQLEKSRLLSDRFSAERPKGSFSTLEIQRTEQGDSAMYLCASSSNQETQYFGPGTRLLVL.

This clone was seen only once. V gene TRBV5-1 combines with J gene TRBJ1-1; D ambiguous. The germline V gene has CDR1 SGHRS and CDR2 YFSETQ. V was cut by 4 bases and J by 1 base, with 17 bases left in between. The CDR3 covers 16 residues. The CDR3, as DNA: TGCGCCAGCAGCCAAAATACGTGGCAGCCGAACACTGAAGCTTTCTTT. It specifies CASSQNTWQPNTEAFF.

The J gene is TRBJ2-2, the V gene TRBV4-1, with 10 nucleotides matching TRBD1. Trimming took 3 bases from V and 7 from J; bases not matched to a gene: 5. The germline CDR1 and CDR2 sequences are MGHRA and YSYEKL. The CDR3 is 15 amino acids. The CDR3 DNA is TGCGCCAGCAGCCATAGGGACAGGGGTGGCGGGGAGCTGTTTTTT. Its protein is CASSHRDRGGGELFF.

The chain's CDR3 is CASRGGAGNQPQHF. The CDR3 region has the DNA TGTGCCAGCAGGGGGGGGGCAGGCAATCAGCCCCAGCATTTT. The chain combines TRBV6-1 with TRBJ1-5, with D perhaps matching TRBD1 (6 bases). The V gene lost 6 bases and the J gene lost 2 bases, with 11 bases spanning the gap. Germline-derived CDR1 and CDR2 are MNHNS and SASEGT. The CDR3 is 14 residues long.